The T cell receptor beta chain described here comes from a study of cytomegalovirus exposure and HLA in healthy donors. Study-level background: A prior study identified roughly 110 million unique TCR beta sequences from about 180 million T cells. General observations from the study: Several of the most significant clusters appeared linked to common viral pathogens, based on a later analysis. Analyses of presence and absence presupposed an approximately uniform sequencing depth across donors.

As regards this clone: No antigen is known for it.

Sampled while nominally healthy, donors likely had unrecorded immune exposures. The length of the CDR3 is 14 residues. V lost 5 bases, J lost 7 bases, and 15 bases lay in between. The V gene's germline CDR1 is SGDLS and CDR2 YYNGEE. The PCR was carried out with 60 Vbeta primers and 13 Jbeta primers. Some clones are missing from TCRdb's copy, which holds only in-frame ones; the method was immunoSEQ multiplex PCR. Here the sample spans under 200,000 clones, over 70% being singletons. The rearrangement uses TRBV9 and TRBJ2-2, with D possibly matching TRBD2 (7 bases). Sequenced input: PBMCs. The receptor was isolated from a male donor in good health and CMV-seropositive. This CDR3 reads CASRSREGVGELFF. The CDR3 nucleotides read TGTGCCAGCAGATCGAGGGAGGGGGTCGGGGAGCTGTTTTTT.